A single sample gave rise to the 2 T cell receptor beta chains below, sequenced in a study of cytotoxic CD8 clonotypes in ibrutinib-treated CLL. The repertoire was sequenced with immunoSEQ multiplex PCR; TCRdb's copy has only in-frame clones and lacks some. The profile shows about 140,000 clones, 80% of them singletons. Sequencing used PBMCs, obtained after 36 months of ibrutinib treatment. These receptors came from a human donor with chronic lymphocytic leukemia.

In this sample, this clone turned up a few times. J is TRBJ2-1 and V is TRBV19; D possibly corresponds to TRBD2 (7 bases). CDR1 is LNHDA, CDR2 SQIVND, per germline (reference sequence). CDR3 length: 15 residues. The V and J ends lost 4 bases and 6 bases respectively, with 16 bases between them. CDR3 protein: CASSREAGAINEQFF. The DNA for the CDR3 is TGTGCCAGTAGTAGGGAGGCGGGGGCAATCAATGAGCAGTTCTTC.

This clone was seen at least ten times. The chain has TRBV6-1 and TRBJ1-3; unclear D gene. This CDR3 has 14 amino acids. Trimming removed 8 bases at V and 3 bases at J, with 14 bases between. Per the germline V gene, CDR1 is MNHNS and CDR2 is SASEGT. CDR3 DNA sequence: TGTGCCAGCGCAATCCGGGTGTATGGAAACACCATATATTTT. Its protein is CASAIRVYGNTIYF.